This TCR beta chain was identified in a study of PD-1 blockade in classical Hodgkin lymphoma (dated by TCRdb to about 2020). For the study in its entirety: Nivolumab dosing was 3 mg/kg intravenously every 2 weeks, continuing until either disease progression or unacceptable toxicity. A peripheral blood immune signature of response to PD-1 blockade in classical Hodgkin lymphoma was defined using TCR beta sequencing and CyTOF. The study at large found these results: Among trial patients, those achieving complete response had baseline diversity similar to that of newly diagnosed patients, while diversity was significantly lower in partial responders and progressors. Only a single clinical trial cohort was studied, and what caused the repertoire differences, possibly disease activity or prior therapy, remained undefined. Baseline TCR diversity was reported to be lower in newly diagnosed patients than in healthy donors, and even lower in relapsed/refractory patients. Lower diversity was seen in patients whose nivolumab began less than 1 year after ASCT, and these patients were left out of later analyses so that immune reconstitution would not confound the results. A significant rise by C4D1 was seen in CD4+ but not CD8+ TCR diversity (p=0.0027 vs p=0.16), with the rise being most apparent in complete responders (p=0.02).

What the time point label conveys for this sample: cycle 2 day 1 (C2D1) of nivolumab. Every trial patient had relapsed following autologous stem cell transplantation, and prior brentuximab vedotin exposure was what differed among cohorts A, B and C. A total of fewer than 70 patients with relapsed/refractory classical Hodgkin lymphoma made up the trial cohort, and each patient's best overall response was complete response, partial response or progressive disease. Single-agent nivolumab was administered to trial patients in the multi-cohort phase II CheckMate 205 trial. An independent review committee assessed best overall response using the 2007 International Working Group response criteria. Trial PBMCs were collected immediately before nivolumab initiation (C1D1) and during therapy at cycle 2 day 1 and cycle 4 day 1. Peripheral blood was collected in 8 mL Vacutainer Cell Preparation Tubes, from which PBMCs were isolated by centrifugation and then cryopreserved.

Spanning cysteine to phenylalanine, the CDR3 consists of 16 amino acids. Only the CDR3 portion is preserved as DNA: 48 bases, with reading frame beginning at the first base. CDR1 SGHNT and CDR2 YYREEE are derived from the germline V gene (reference sequence). Deletion took 4 bases off V and 0 bases off J, with a span of 14 bases between the germline ends. The Qiagen DNeasy kit was used to extract genomic DNA from unsorted PBMCs and from the negatively selected CD4+ and CD8+ fractions. TCR beta CDR3 regions were amplified by immunoSEQ multiplex PCR using primers annealing to V and J segments. Amplification bias was minimized using a synthetic immune receptor repertoire, and residual bias was removed computationally after sequencing. The study's own analysis went as follows. Custom Python scripts were used to quantify repertoire diversity as the Shannon entropy index. The unsorted, CD4+ and CD8+ repertoires were each analyzed separately, with the exception of combined analyses, where CD4+ and CD8+ sequences were merged in silico. A clone was considered expanded if an increase in frequency of at least 2-fold after treatment relative to C1D1 was found, and a pseudocount of 0.5 was applied to clones undetected at baseline. Singleton clones were defined as clones with 0 or 1 copy at C1D1, and non-singleton clones were defined as clones with 2 or more copies. Clones expanded in unsorted samples were labelled as CD4+, CD8+ or unknown by matching protein sequences in sorted samples from the same patient. Wilcoxon tests were applied to paired samples to test diversity changes from C1D1 to C4D1. Here the immuneACCESS table is served through TCRdb, limited to in-frame sequences with V and J called. Missing clones are a known gap in these copies; in checked studies unresolved V genes cover under half, and the rest lacks a known reason. V, J and clone size are those of that table, while D and trimming were read from the DNA. The sample table contains under 75,000 clones; only one count was recorded for more than 70% of them. The top ten clonotypes cover more than 5% of the sample.

Regarding this clone: There is no known antigen for this receptor. The sample holds no much larger clone one base away, and base qualities are not on file.

Sequencing was performed on peripheral blood mononuclear cells (PBMCs), taken before the second cycle of nivolumab. The chain is assembled from TRBV5-4 and TRBJ1-3, with TRBD1 perhaps the D gene, on 5 matching bases. The clonotype originates from a human donor with classical Hodgkin lymphoma. CDR3 region: CASSGGGKYSGNTIYF. The DNA reads as follows: TGTGCCAGCAGCGGGGGAGGGAAATACTCTGGAAACACCATATATTTT.